The 7 T cell receptor beta chains below were found in one sample sequenced in a study of CD8+ T cells in alopecia areata. After isolation, RNA underwent reverse transcription to generate cDNA as the sequencing template. Produced via immunoSEQ multiplex PCR; TCRdb's table is partial and in-frame only. This sample has about 7,900 clones, with 55% found just once. Sampling of alopecia areata patients yielded lesional scalp punch biopsies as well as peripheral blood. The sample here was skin, taken at week 0. These receptors originate from a human donor with alopecia areata.

V and J are TRBV5-1 and TRBJ1-4; unclear D gene. V gave up 2 bases and J gave up 5 bases, with 7 bases separating them. Germline assignment: CDR1 SGHRS and CDR2 YFSETQ. The CDR3 is 13 residues long. The CDR3 DNA sequence: TGCGCCAGCAGCTTAGGGTCGAATGAAAAACTGTTTTTT. Translated: CASSLGSNEKLFF.

V gene TRBV7-9 combines with J gene TRBJ2-3; D may match TRBD1 or TRBD2 (5 bases each). The V end was cut by 4 bases, the J end by 11 bases, with 19 bases between. CDR1 is SEHNR and CDR2 is FQNEAQ in the germline V gene (reference sequence). The CDR3 contains 14 residues. The CDR3: CASSSSGTLLGQYF. Here the CDR3 DNA reads TGTGCCAGCAGCTCATCCGGGACGCTACTGGGGCAGTATTTT.

J is TRBJ2-1 and V is TRBV20-1; TRBD2 is a possible D gene (6 bases). The CDR3 length is 11 residues. V was pared by 5 bases and J by 8 bases, with 10 bases between. Germline-derived CDR1 and CDR2 are DFQATT and SNEGSKA (reference sequence). The DNA for the CDR3 is TGCAGTGCTGGGGGGAGGTATGAGCAGTTCTTC. Translated, it gives CSAGGRYEQFF.

The chain employs TRBV19 and TRBJ2-7, with 8 bases that match TRBD1. This CDR3 spans 17 amino acids. Germline V gene sequence: CDR1 LNHDA, CDR2 SQIVND (reference sequence). With V trimmed by 4 bases and J by 3 bases, 14 bases remained unmatched. This chain's CDR3 is CASSTTVGQARDYEQYF. The CDR3, as DNA: TGTGCCAGTAGTACCACAGTGGGACAGGCAAGGGACTACGAGCAGTACTTC.

This clone was detected only a few times. The V gene is TRBV6-6, the J gene TRBJ1-5; possibly TRBD1 for D (5 bases). Trimming left V 10 bases short and J 0 bases short, with 19 bases between. From germline, CDR1 is MNHNY and CDR2 SVGAGI (reference sequence). This CDR3 has 16 residues. The CDR3 sequence is CATELGLLDSNQPQHF. The CDR3 DNA follows: TGTGCCACCGAATTGGGACTCCTCGATAGCAATCAGCCCCAGCATTTT.

This CDR3 is CASSQQGIGGAFF. CDR3 coding DNA: TGTGCCAGCAGCCAACAGGGAATTGGAGGAGCTTTCTTT. This chain connects TRBV28 to TRBJ1-1, with D perhaps matching TRBD1 (6 bases). The CDR3 sequence is 13 residues long. CDR1 and CDR2 from the germline V gene are MDHEN and SYDVKM. Trimming took off 6 bases at V and 10 bases at J, with 18 bases between the two ends.

The count of this clone is one. The genes are TRBV29-1 and TRBJ2-5, with TRBD2 matching over 11 bases. With the DNA end fitting TRBJ2-7 better, the J assignment may be wrong. Germline-derived CDR1 and CDR2 are SQVTM and ANQGSEA. The CDR3 covers 14 residues. The CDR3 protein is CSIGLAGNSYEQYF. As DNA, the CDR3 is TGCAGCATCGGACTAGCGGGTAACTCCTACGAGCAGTACTTC.